Below, 3 T cell receptor beta chains from the same sample are listed, as sequenced in a study of cytomegalovirus exposure and HLA in healthy donors. PCR used 60 Vbeta primers and 13 Jbeta primers. Profiling relied on immunoSEQ multiplex PCR, and the TCRdb table lists in-frame clones only, not all of them. The sample holds about 89,000 clones; approximately 79% are singletons and the top ten take about 1.7%. Sequencing was carried out using PBMCs. The receptors stem from a male donor in good health and CMV-seronegative.

The V gene is TRBV7-6, the J gene TRBJ2-7, with 10 bases aligning to TRBD1. V trimming: 5 bases; J trimming: 0 bases; junction bases outside the gene matches: 1. The CDR3 extends over 14 amino acids. Germline V lookup: CDR1 SGHVS, CDR2 FNYEAQ. CDR3 in DNA: TGTGCCAGCAGCCGGACAGGGGGCTCCTACGAGCAGTACTTC. Its protein product is CASSRTGGSYEQYF.

This rearrangement joins TRBV6-1 to TRBJ2-5, with 11 bases fitting TRBD1. Per the germline V gene, CDR1 is MNHNS and CDR2 is SASEGT. The V segment lost 1 base and the J segment 4 bases; nucleotides outside the gene matches: 8. This CDR3 is 17 amino acids long. The CDR3 protein is CASSEGDRGLWGETQYF. The CDR3 DNA is TGTGCCAGCAGTGAAGGGGACAGGGGGTTGTGGGGAGAGACCCAGTACTTC.

The V and J genes are TRBV7-2 and TRBJ1-1; TRBD1 agrees at 9 bases. Germline CDR1 and CDR2: SGHTA and FQGNSA. J lost 0 bases, V lost 5 bases, and 7 bases had no gene match. The CDR3 runs 16 residues. The CDR3 DNA sequence: TGTGCCAGCAGCCCACAGGGGGCGCGTGTGAACACTGAAGCTTTCTTT. Translating gives CASSPQGARVNTEAFF.